This TCR beta chain was profiled in a study of control samples from healthy donors and cancer patients. Clones were read by immunoSEQ multiplex PCR, and TCRdb kept only the in-frame ones, dropping some. The table records under 200,000 clones, about 86% of them present only once. This clone was detected a few times. Sequencing input: blood. The TCR sequence derives from a young woman in good health.

The CDR3 loop is CASRPGQGAQPQHF. DNA of the CDR3: TGTGCCAGCAGACCCGGACAGGGGGCTCAGCCCCAGCATTTT. The chain couples TRBV27 to TRBJ1-5; 11 bases are a match to TRBD1. CDR3 length: 14 residues. The junction had 4 bases not matched to a gene; V was cut back by 6 bases and J by 6 bases. In germline, CDR1 is MNHEY, CDR2 SMNVEV (reference sequence).